The sequence of this TCR beta chain was determined in a study of blood T cell repertoires in COVID-19. Study at large: From the United States, Italy and Spain came samples of acute and convalescent COVID-19. PBMCs, B-cell-depleted T cells, or T cells were the source of the cDNA or gDNA that made up the material.

How the authors handled the data: By means of reference gene primer amplification, nucleated cell counts were estimated. Sequenced by immunoSEQ multiplex PCR; TCRdb stores in-frame clones only, minus some. From that table come the V and J calls and clone size; the DNA was used to work out D and trimming. The data show some 120,000 clones, over 70% seen once. This clone turned up a few times. Germline trimming cut 1 base from V and 4 bases from J; bases unmatched to any gene: 12. The CDR3 length is 17 residues. The germline gives CDR1 SSHAT, CDR2 FNYEAQ (reference sequence). The origin of this receptor is a woman in her seventies with acute or convalescent COVID-19. The chain combines TRBV7-7 with TRBJ2-5; 7 nucleotides agree with TRBD1. The sequenced material came from peripheral blood. CDR3 in DNA: TGTGCCAGCAGCTTAGGAGTTGGTTTGGCAGGGGGAGAGACCCAGTACTTC. It specifies CASSLGVGLAGGETQYF. Together with reference TRBV7-7 and TRBJ2-5, the CDR3 gives the full variable domain: GAGVSQSPRYKVTKRGQDVTLRCDPISSHATLYWYQQALGQGPEFLTYFNYEAQPDKSGLPSDRFSAERPEGSISTLTIQRTEQRDSAMYRCASSLGVGLAGGETQYFGPGTRLLVL.